What follows are 18 T cell receptor beta chains derived from one specimen sequenced in a study of response to subunit inactivated influenza vaccine (dated 2018 in TCRdb). Libraries came from RT-PCR. Instrument on record: Illumina HiSeq 2500. TCRdb reworked the public reads: Q25 trimming with fastp, MiXCR clone assembly, productive beta chains retained. Rows are combined by CDR3 protein, so each entry shows the most common genes and DNA. This sample lists about 160,000 distinct CDR3 sequences; under 13% were detected once. The biggest ten clones account for roughly 12% of the sample. Per the publication, the time point label means: more than 40 days after influenza vaccine administration. The sample was non-naive T cells sorted from PBMCs, taken roughly 45 days after vaccination. Per the publication, the cell subset or site label means: memory T cell fraction. Receptor source: a man aged 50 to 59 who received an inactivated influenza vaccine. Donor details come from another sample of the same person, matched by shared clones.

This clonotype was counted many times. This chain joins TRBV11-2 and TRBJ2-1, with D possibly TRBD2 on 5 matching bases. Trimming cost V 3 bases and J 3 bases, with 15 bases left between them. Germline V lookup: CDR1 SGHAT, CDR2 FQNNGV. This CDR3 is built from 16 residues. As DNA, the CDR3 is TGTGCCAGCAGCTTCGGCGCGGGTCGCCTCTACAATGAGCAGTTCTTC. Its translation: CASSFGAGRLYNEQFF.

This clonotype has more than one count but fewer than ten. The rearrangement links TRBV20-1 to TRBJ2-7, with 8 bases aligning to TRBD2. The CDR3 has 10 amino acids. Germline-derived CDR1 and CDR2 are DFQATT and SNEGSKA (reference sequence). CDR3: CGCGGQEQYF. The CDR3 region has the DNA TGCGGGTGCGGGGGGCAGGAGCAGTACTTC.

The genes are TRBV7-8 and TRBJ2-7; TRBD1 aligns across 10 bases. The CDR3 length is 14 residues. In germline, CDR1 is SGHVS, CDR2 FQNEAQ. The V segment lost 7 bases and the J segment 5 bases; nucleotides outside the gene matches: 8. The CDR3 protein is CASNPRQGANEQYF. DNA for the CDR3: TGTGCCAGCAACCCTCGACAGGGGGCCAACGAGCAGTACTTC.

This clonotype was seen only a few times. The chain employs TRBV5-1 and TRBJ2-7; D unclear. Trimming shortened V by 1 base and J by 2 bases, and 13 bases separated the two germline ends. The germline CDR1 and CDR2 sequences are SGHRS and YFSETQ. The CDR3 has 15 amino acids. The DNA of the CDR3 is TGCGCCAGCAGCTTGAACAGTGCTCAGACCTACGAGCAGTACTTC. It codes for CASSLNSAQTYEQYF.

Many counts were recorded for this clonotype. This chain links TRBV20-1 with TRBJ2-2, with D uncertain. Germline CDR1 DFQATT, CDR2 SNEGSKA (reference sequence). V was pared by 3 bases and J by 4 bases, with 12 bases between. CDR3 length: 14 amino acids. The CDR3 bases are TGCAGTGCTAGTCTTGCTAAGGGCACCGGGGAGCTGTTTTTT. Its translation: CSASLAKGTGELFF.

This clonotype was counted a few times. The chain employs TRBV7-2 and TRBJ2-1; D is possibly TRBD1 (5 bases). V lost 1 base to trimming and J lost 2 bases, with 6 bases between them. CDR3 size: 14 residues. CDR1 is SGHTA and CDR2 is FQGNSA in the germline V gene. CDR3 sequence: CASSLVGAYNEQFF. In nucleotides, the CDR3 is TGTGCCAGCAGCTTAGTAGGGGCCTACAATGAGCAGTTCTTC. Full variable domain (outside the CDR3, taken from reference TRBV7-2 and TRBJ2-1): GAGVSQSPSNKVTEKGKDVELRCDPISGHTALYWYRQSLGQGLEFLIYFQGNSAPDKSGLPSDRFSAERTGGSVSTLTIQRTQQEDSAVYLCASSLVGAYNEQFFGPGTRLTVL.

The V and J genes are TRBV28 and TRBJ2-3; the match to TRBD2 covers 13 bases. Germline values: CDR1 MDHEN, CDR2 SYDVKM. The CDR3 has 16 residues. V lost 5 bases to trimming and J lost 2 bases; unmatched junction nucleotides: 4. CDR3 loop: CASSGTSGVNTDTQYF. In DNA, the CDR3 is TGTGCCAGCAGTGGGACTAGCGGGGTGAACACAGATACGCAGTATTTT. Complete variable domain (other parts from reference TRBV28 and TRBJ2-3): DVKVTQSSRYLVKRTGEKVFLECVQDMDHENMFWYRQDPGLGLRLIYFSYDVKMKEKGDIPEGYSVSREKKERFSLILESASTNQTSMYLCASSGTSGVNTDTQYFGPGTRLTVL.

This clonotype was counted a few times. The V and J genes are TRBV2 and TRBJ2-3, with 11 bases matching TRBD2. Germline loops: CDR1 SNHLY, CDR2 FYNNEI. Losses at the gene ends were 4 bases for V and 6 bases for J; bases not matched to a gene: 6. CDR3 length: 15 residues. The CDR3, as DNA: TGTGCCAGCAGTGTAGCGGGAGGGCCTAGGGATACGCAGTATTTT. It is translated as CASSVAGGPRDTQYF.

The CDR3 protein is CASSEPPLAEAFF. The CDR3 bases are TGTGCCAGCAGTGAACCCCCACTGGCTGAAGCTTTCTTT. This chain uses TRBV2 with TRBJ1-1; unclear D gene. The CDR3 spans 13 residues. V lost 2 bases and J lost 6, with 10 bases in between. Germline CDR1 reads SNHLY; CDR2 reads FYNNEI.

This clonotype was picked up many times. This chain joins TRBV5-6 and TRBJ2-7, with 8 bases fitting TRBD1. Germline trimming cut 5 bases from V and 6 bases from J; bases unmatched to any gene: 7. Germline-derived CDR1 and CDR2 are SGHDT and YYEEEE. This CDR3 contains 13 residues. DNA for the CDR3: TGTGCCAGCAGAAACCAACAGGGGGGCGAGCAGTACTTC. This sequence encodes CASRNQQGGEQYF.

This clonotype has at least ten counts. The V and J genes are TRBV11-1 and TRBJ1-6, with D hard to call. Per germline, CDR1 SGHAT and CDR2 FQDESV (reference sequence). CDR3 length: 14 residues. V was clipped by 3 bases and J by 7 bases, with 10 bases between them. The chain's CDR3 is CASSFRRPNSPLHF. Here the CDR3 DNA reads TGTGCCAGCAGCTTTAGACGACCGAATTCACCCCTCCACTTT.

V usage is TRBV14 and J usage is TRBJ1-2; 8 bases align to TRBD1. The germline CDR1 and CDR2 sequences are SGHDN and FVKESK. The CDR3 extends over 14 amino acids. With 6 bases clipped from V and 4 bases from J, the junction kept 7 bases outside the gene matches. CDR3 bases: TGTGCCAGCAGTATGGACAGGGCTTTCTATGGCTACACCTTC. Translated, it gives CASSMDRAFYGYTF.

This clonotype was observed many times. This chain uses TRBV3-1 with TRBJ1-2; D is unresolved. Trimming took off 2 bases at V and 7 bases at J, with 11 bases between the two ends. The CDR3 contains 13 residues. CDR1 and CDR2 (germline): LGHDT, YNNKEL (reference sequence). The CDR3 region is CASSQKGKGGYTF. CDR3 DNA: TGTGCCAGCAGCCAAAAAGGGAAGGGTGGCTACACCTTC.

CDR3 sequence: CSAIASEETQYF. DNA of the CDR3: TGCAGTGCTATTGCGTCCGAAGAGACCCAGTACTTC. This chain uses TRBV20-1 with TRBJ2-5; D remains ambiguous. The germline V and J ends were trimmed by 4 bases and 3 bases, with 9 bases remaining between them. CDR3 size: 12 residues. The V gene's germline CDR1 is DFQATT and CDR2 SNEGSKA (reference sequence).

This clonotype is labeled medium-sized (0.01 to 0.1%). This chain links TRBV7-2 with TRBJ2-1; perhaps TRBD1 as D (7 bases). Germline V lookup: CDR1 SGHTA, CDR2 FQGNSA. CDR3 length equals 14 residues. V was cut by 2 bases and J by 8 bases, with 13 bases left in between. Here the CDR3 DNA reads TGTGCCAGCAGCTTACAGGGGGGCATGGATGAGCAGTTCTTC. Its translation: CASSLQGGMDEQFF.

This clonotype was seen repeatedly, ten times or more. The chain combines TRBV11-2 with TRBJ1-2; D gene ambiguous. CDR1 is SGHAT, CDR2 FQNNGV, per germline. The V end lost 1 base, the J end lost 6 bases, and 9 bases lay between the germline ends. The length of the CDR3 is 13 residues. DNA for the CDR3: TGTGCCAGCAGCTTAGGACCAAGCCATGGCTACACCTTC. It is translated as CASSLGPSHGYTF.

This clonotype was observed a few times. This sequence joins TRBV16 and TRBJ2-3, with TRBD2 matching 10 bases. V lost 4 bases and J lost 2; bases outside the gene matches: 9. The germline CDR1 and CDR2 sequences are KGHSY and FQNENV. The CDR3 has 17 amino acids. This chain's CDR3 is CASSPKPGTSDTDTQYF. In DNA form, the CDR3 reads TGTGCCAGCAGCCCAAAACCCGGGACTAGCGACACAGATACGCAGTATTTT. Using reference TRBV16 and TRBJ2-3 for the parts outside the CDR3, the full variable domain is GEEVAQTPKHLVRGEGQKAKLYCAPIKGHSYVFWYQQVLKNEFKFLISFQNENVFDETGMPKERFSAKCLPNSPCSLEIQATKLEDSAVYFCASSPKPGTSDTDTQYFGPGTRLTVL.

The V call is TRBV7-9, the J call TRBJ2-3; no firm D call. The CDR3 length is 15 residues. Germline V lookup: CDR1 SEHNR, CDR2 FQNEAQ (reference sequence). V lost 2 bases and J lost 1, with 10 bases in between. CDR3 sequence reads: CASSLRNVGTDTQYF. DNA for the CDR3: TGTGCCAGCAGCTTACGGAACGTGGGCACAGATACGCAGTATTTT.